This T cell receptor (beta chain) was documented in a study of regulatory T cells in long-lasting Graves disease. Study at large: Antithyroid drug intake by newly diagnosed Graves' patients had lasted under 3 months. Study-wide results and caveats: Sharing of public clonotypes was greater in persistent patients (under 3,000) than in new patients (around 1,000).

The time point was: newly diagnosed GD, antithyroid drugs for less than 3 months. Isolated PBMC RNA provided the starting material for the TCR library. Enrollment of patients was through an endocrinology department in Xi'an, China. Worth noting for this clonotype: Its antigen is not identified.

Through Arm-PCR of CDR3 regions and iRepertoire HTBI primers, TCR beta libraries were built. Each CDR3 protein gets one entry after TCRdb re-called the multiplex PCR reads with MiXCR. Of approximately 300,000 distinct CDR3 sequences listed, 18% are singletons. This receptor was taken from a female donor with Graves disease. The sequencing used peripheral blood mononuclear cells (PBMCs), collected at new diagnosis, from a patient treated with antithyroid drugs.

CDR3 amino acids: CASSVLGQGAAEAFF. For the CDR3, the DNA is TGTGCCAGCAGCGTACTGGGACAGGGGGCTGCTGAAGCTTTCTTT. This chain uses TRBV9 with TRBJ1-1, with 12 bases aligning to TRBD1. The CDR3 consists of 15 residues. Trimming took 1 base from V and 6 from J; bases not matched to a gene: 4. Germline V gene lookup returns CDR1 SGDLS and CDR2 YYNGEE.